This T cell receptor beta chain was captured in a study of long-term antiretroviral therapy in people with HIV (dated by TCRdb to the early 2020s). Looking at the study overall: The earliest samples were collected roughly a decade before the 2015 WHO recommendation for immediate ART, at a time when ART was usually postponed until CD4 counts fell. A total of 150 to 200 cryopreserved PBMC samples were contributed to the cohort by 30 adults with confirmed HIV infection, with samples collected serially over a mean of roughly six years (range 1-12). A retrospective serial study tested whether ART initiation and durable HIV suppression were associated with changes in peripheral blood TRB repertoire composition and diversity. About 35% of the 30 participants with HIV were female. No cross-contamination during QIAcube processing was shown when test extractions of a monoclonal T-cell line were performed alongside roughly 30 polyclonal samples.

In the case of this clone: It has no known antigen specificity. Base qualities are not recorded, but no much larger clone differs from it by a single base.

Participants were included only if at least one PBMC sample before ART initiation and at least two post-ART samples were available. All participants with HIV were treated in the United States of America. Cryopreserved samples of 1-10 million PBMC were thawed and washed before DNA extraction. At the time of the earliest PBMC sample, participants with HIV were aged between roughly 23 and 60 years. PBMC samples from each participant spanned 1-4 timepoints before ART initiation and 2-8 timepoints after ART initiation, with a median of 7 samples. For every participant, serial HIV viral load, CD4+ T-cell count, ART history and demographic data were obtained. Genomic DNA was extracted from unsorted PBMC with a Qiagen kit on a QIAcube, with processing performed in batches of 12 samples. Sequencing of the TRB variable region was done with the immunoSEQ hsTCRB v3.0 assay at survey level resolution. The target sequencing depth for TRB was roughly 40,000-50,000 T-cell genomes per sample. TRB libraries were pooled and sequenced on an Illumina MiSeq using a v3 150-cycle kit. In the source study's methods: Repertoire analysis ran in R within a reproducible Nextflow workflow covering QC, data transformation and analysis. LymphoSeq2, an R package for exploring AIRR-Seq data, was used to implement custom analyses. Several samples that yielded fewer than 5000 total TRB sequences were excluded, so that around 190 HIV repertoires were analyzed. Among the approximately 180 retained HIV repertoires, 55 to 60 were collected before ART initiation and 129 after ART initiation. Each repertoire was downsampled to 5000 TRB nucleotide sequences, and summary statistics were averaged across 100 downsampling iterations. TRB sequences were retained for analysis only if CDR3 regions of at least seven amino acids were present. Diversity was assessed using a clonality score derived from Shannon entropy and using the Gini coefficient. In the repertoire networks, any two of the top 5000 CDR3 amino acid sequences were connected whenever the two sequences differed by an edit distance of one. For TRB CDR3 amino acid sequences, GLIPH2 was used to predict antigen specificity groups and MHC restriction. To flag known CMV, EBV, HIV or tissue antigen associations, CDR3 amino acid sequences were matched against VDJdb and McPAS-TCR. Pre-ART, post-ART and control groups were compared with Wilcoxon signed-rank tests and Holm-Bonferroni correction. Here the immuneACCESS table is served through TCRdb, limited to in-frame sequences with V and J called. Missing clones are a known gap in these copies; in checked studies unresolved V genes cover under half, and the rest lacks a known reason. That table furnishes V, J and clone size, whereas the DNA furnished D and trimming. This sample is represented by 5,700 or so clones; approximately 78% of them were singletons. Together, the top ten hold 10% of the sample.

The research as a whole found: Inferences about post-ART repertoire changes are limited because no data were available on ART adherence, viral resistance or therapy changes. The samples span the years 2004 to 2017, and the ART regimens used may be less effective than current regimens. Expanded TRB clones identified before ART initiation dominated the repertoire at all time points, although this dominance fluctuated and declined in many PLHIV after ART. Because PBMC availability was limited, only the TCR beta chain was sequenced, with no alpha chain pairing. Because pre-ART samples had limited cell numbers, unsorted PBMC were profiled rather than sorted CD4+ and CD8+ T cells. CDR3 length ranges in HIV repertoires were narrower than in controls, and network structure suggested an antigen-experienced repertoire with only a slight naive shift after ART. ART initiation was associated with a significant increase in TRB diversity, but diversity stayed significantly below transplant donor controls even after long-term ART.

From cysteine to phenylalanine, the CDR3 is 12 amino acids long. Only CDR3 DNA is held: 36 bases, read in frame from base 1. The V and J ends are trimmed by 0 bases and 10 bases, leaving 7 bases between them. Via the germline V gene (reference sequence), CDR1 is MNHNY and CDR2 SVGAGI. The specimen comprised unsorted PBMCs, sampled 1.8 years before starting antiretroviral therapy. Recombination connected TRBV6-6 to TRBJ2-1; the D gene cannot be named for sure. The source of this sequence is a man aged 35 to 55 with HIV. The DNA sequence reads TGTGCCAGCAGTTACTCCGTCCAGGAGCAGTTCTTC. This sequence encodes CASSYSVQEQFF.